This paragraph covers one TCR beta chain sequence. Its matching antigen is unknown. The CDR3 spans 13 residues. V shed 0 bases and J shed 1 base, with 4 bases lying between them. CDR1 and CDR2 (germline): KGHSH, LQKENI. This sample is drawn from a study of OX40 agonist ivuxolimab in advanced cancers. Study results and limitations: There was clonal expansion of CD4+ and CD8+ blood T cells by week 6 at 0.1 to 3.0 mg/kg.

TCRdb's table, derived via immunoSEQ multiplex PCR, lists solely in-frame clones and lacks some. The sample shows 45,000 to 50,000 clones, roughly 89% of them seen only once. The sequence came from an adult with an advanced solid tumor such as melanoma, head and neck, liver or kidney cancer. This rearrangement joins TRBV18 to TRBJ2-7; no reliable D call. This specimen consisted of CD4+ or CD8+ T cells sorted from blood, obtained in a trial of the OX40 agonist ivuxolimab. The CDR3 sequence is CASSPPESYEQYF. Here the CDR3 DNA reads TGTGCCAGCTCACCACCTGAGTCCTACGAGCAGTACTTC. Based on the CDR3 plus reference TRBV18 and TRBJ2-7, the full variable domain is NAGVMQNPRHLVRRRGQEARLRCSPMKGHSHVYWYRQLPEEGLKFMVYLQKENIIDESGMPKERFSAEFPKEGPSILRIQQVVRGDSAAYFCASSPPESYEQYFGPGTRLTVT.